The rows below give T cell receptor beta chains drawn from one sample of a study of identical twins. TCRdb analysed the 5' RACE reads with MiXCR anew, one entry per CDR3 protein. The sample contains about 530,000 distinct CDR3 sequences, around 20% of which appear only once. This sample was also put to use in a study of yellow fever vaccine responses in identical twins.

Specimen: CD4+ T cells sorted from blood. Every receptor here comes from a woman in her late teens or twenties in good health. Both conserved end residues are part of each CDR3. Each record gives: CDR3 length, V gene, J gene, clone size, CDR3 protein. Not every row has a clone size; where given, it reads once, few, many or a size class.

len: 13
v_gene: TRBV12-3/TRBV12-4
j_gene: TRBJ2-5
abundance: -
CDR3aa: CASSKAGGETQYF

len: 16
v_gene: TRBV15
j_gene: TRBJ2-1
abundance: -
CDR3aa: CATSRASAGRLDEQFF

len: 14
v_gene: TRBV6-5
j_gene: TRBJ2-5
abundance: few
CDR3aa: CASSSGRAGETQYF

len: 16
v_gene: TRBV12-3/TRBV12-4
j_gene: TRBJ2-6
abundance: few
CDR3aa: CASSLIGGPGANVLTF

len: 16
v_gene: TRBV7-9
j_gene: TRBJ2-7
abundance: -
CDR3aa: CASSPLGLAGVGEQYF

len: 17
v_gene: TRBV24-1
j_gene: TRBJ2-2
abundance: -
CDR3aa: CATSDSQRTGVTGELFF

len: 16
v_gene: TRBV7-9
j_gene: TRBJ2-2
abundance: -
CDR3aa: CASSLGAGMLTGELFF

len: 14
v_gene: TRBV7-2
j_gene: TRBJ2-7
abundance: -
CDR3aa: CASSLGPISYEQYF

len: 13
v_gene: TRBV29-1
j_gene: TRBJ2-3
abundance: -
CDR3aa: CSARLADTDTQYF

len: 14
v_gene: TRBV20-1
j_gene: TRBJ2-7
abundance: once
CDR3aa: CSASPTGQPYEQYF

len: 15
v_gene: TRBV27
j_gene: TRBJ2-7
abundance: few
CDR3aa: CASSSRGEVGYEQYF

len: 15
v_gene: TRBV3-1
j_gene: TRBJ2-1
abundance: many
CDR3aa: CASSQTSGSYNEQFF

len: 14
v_gene: TRBV12-3/TRBV12-4
j_gene: TRBJ1-6
abundance: few
CDR3aa: CASSLGPEQSPLHF

len: 14
v_gene: TRBV6-2/TRBV6-3
j_gene: TRBJ2-3
abundance: few
CDR3aa: CASSYSGGADTQYF

len: 12
v_gene: TRBV7-2
j_gene: TRBJ2-5
abundance: once
CDR3aa: CASSQEWETQYF

len: 16
v_gene: TRBV27
j_gene: TRBJ2-1
abundance: -
CDR3aa: CASSLFTSGLGNEQFF

len: 14
v_gene: TRBV4-1
j_gene: TRBJ2-5
abundance: -
CDR3aa: CASSMSVRTETQYF

len: 16
v_gene: TRBV6-5
j_gene: TRBJ2-5
abundance: -
CDR3aa: CASSYAGSVSQETQYF

len: 11
v_gene: TRBV19
j_gene: TRBJ1-5
abundance: -
CDR3aa: CASSLNQPQHF

len: 15
v_gene: TRBV5-1
j_gene: TRBJ2-2
abundance: many
CDR3aa: CASSPGLAATGELFF

len: 14
v_gene: TRBV12-3/TRBV12-4
j_gene: TRBJ1-1
abundance: -
CDR3aa: CASRASRGVFEAFF

len: 15
v_gene: TRBV12-3/TRBV12-4
j_gene: TRBJ1-5
abundance: -
CDR3aa: CASSRQGGEIQPQHF

len: 14
v_gene: TRBV10-3
j_gene: TRBJ2-5
abundance: -
CDR3aa: CAISGGTSEKTQYF

len: 12
v_gene: TRBV20-1
j_gene: TRBJ1-4
abundance: few
CDR3aa: CSAIGVNEKLFF

len: 16
v_gene: TRBV12-5
j_gene: TRBJ2-2
abundance: -
CDR3aa: CASGTVVREQVGELFF

len: 16
v_gene: TRBV5-1
j_gene: TRBJ2-3
abundance: -
CDR3aa: CASSLHRGISTDTQYF

len: 16
v_gene: TRBV14
j_gene: TRBJ2-2
abundance: few
CDR3aa: CASSQTRQARNGELFF

len: 15
v_gene: TRBV18
j_gene: TRBJ1-1
abundance: -
CDR3aa: CASSPPGRTNTEAFF

len: 15
v_gene: TRBV12-3/TRBV12-4
j_gene: TRBJ1-4
abundance: -
CDR3aa: CASSPFGHQQGKLFF

len: 12
v_gene: TRBV11-2
j_gene: TRBJ1-3
abundance: -
CDR3aa: CASSQQRNTIYF

len: 16
v_gene: TRBV18
j_gene: TRBJ1-1
abundance: -
CDR3aa: CASSQHSGGMNTEAFF

len: 14
v_gene: TRBV3-1
j_gene: TRBJ2-1
abundance: few
CDR3aa: CASSGSGSNNEQFF

len: 17
v_gene: TRBV7-8
j_gene: TRBJ2-2
abundance: -
CDR3aa: CASSPGTGLLGTGELFF

len: 14
v_gene: TRBV7-9
j_gene: TRBJ1-4
abundance: few
CDR3aa: CASSPGTGEEKLFF

len: 13
v_gene: TRBV5-1
j_gene: TRBJ2-5
abundance: few
CDR3aa: CASSLEMGQTQYF

len: 14
v_gene: TRBV20-1
j_gene: TRBJ2-2
abundance: -
CDR3aa: CSASRARRTGELFF

len: 13
v_gene: TRBV28
j_gene: TRBJ1-5
abundance: -
CDR3aa: CATRHDFYQPQHF

len: 16
v_gene: TRBV20-1
j_gene: TRBJ1-1
abundance: -
CDR3aa: CSASGVTLTGGLEAFF

len: 16
v_gene: TRBV5-1
j_gene: TRBJ2-3
abundance: -
CDR3aa: CASTSRAGGLFDTQYF

len: 15
v_gene: TRBV6-1
j_gene: TRBJ2-2
abundance: few
CDR3aa: CASSIMTGKTGELFF

len: 15
v_gene: TRBV29-1
j_gene: TRBJ2-1
abundance: few
CDR3aa: CSVAPRLAGGGEQFF

len: 14
v_gene: TRBV2
j_gene: TRBJ2-7
abundance: -
CDR3aa: CASILLAVGNEQYF

len: 14
v_gene: TRBV14
j_gene: TRBJ2-7
abundance: -
CDR3aa: CASSPSYWTGEQYF

len: 14
v_gene: TRBV21-1
j_gene: TRBJ2-1
abundance: few
CDR3aa: CASSGTGEHNEQFF

len: 15
v_gene: TRBV5-1
j_gene: TRBJ1-2
abundance: few
CDR3aa: CASSPGRGQNYGYTF

len: 13
v_gene: TRBV20-1
j_gene: TRBJ2-5
abundance: few
CDR3aa: CSAIRPYQETQYF

len: 16
v_gene: TRBV7-2
j_gene: TRBJ2-1
abundance: -
CDR3aa: CASSLDSGRAANEQFF

len: 14
v_gene: TRBV7-3
j_gene: TRBJ2-1
abundance: few
CDR3aa: CASSSHSGSDEQFF

len: 15
v_gene: TRBV24-1
j_gene: TRBJ2-1
abundance: -
CDR3aa: CATSGMGPTASGQFF

len: 13
v_gene: TRBV27
j_gene: TRBJ1-1
abundance: -
CDR3aa: CASSLSGQGEAFF